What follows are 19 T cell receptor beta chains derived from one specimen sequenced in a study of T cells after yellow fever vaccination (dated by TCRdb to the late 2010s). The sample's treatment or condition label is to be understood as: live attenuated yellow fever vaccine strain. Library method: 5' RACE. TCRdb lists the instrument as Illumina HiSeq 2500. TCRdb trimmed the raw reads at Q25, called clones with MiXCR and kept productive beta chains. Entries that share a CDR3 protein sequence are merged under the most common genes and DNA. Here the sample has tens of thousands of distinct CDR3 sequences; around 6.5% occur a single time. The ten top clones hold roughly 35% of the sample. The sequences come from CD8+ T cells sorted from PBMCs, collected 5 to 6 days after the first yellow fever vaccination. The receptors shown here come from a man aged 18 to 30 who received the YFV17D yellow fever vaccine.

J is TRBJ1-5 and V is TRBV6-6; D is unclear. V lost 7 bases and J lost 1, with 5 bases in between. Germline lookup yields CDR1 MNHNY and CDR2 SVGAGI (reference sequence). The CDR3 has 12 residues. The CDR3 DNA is TGTGCCAGCAACCAGAGCAATCAGCCCCAGCATTTT. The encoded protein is CASNQSNQPQHF.

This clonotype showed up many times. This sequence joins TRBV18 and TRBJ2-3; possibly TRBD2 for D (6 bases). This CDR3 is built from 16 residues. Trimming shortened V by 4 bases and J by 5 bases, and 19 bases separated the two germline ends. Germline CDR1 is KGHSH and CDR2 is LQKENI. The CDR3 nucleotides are TGTGCCAGCTCACTAATAATCCGGGGGTCCAGAGATACGCAGTATTTT. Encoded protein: CASSLIIRGSRDTQYF.

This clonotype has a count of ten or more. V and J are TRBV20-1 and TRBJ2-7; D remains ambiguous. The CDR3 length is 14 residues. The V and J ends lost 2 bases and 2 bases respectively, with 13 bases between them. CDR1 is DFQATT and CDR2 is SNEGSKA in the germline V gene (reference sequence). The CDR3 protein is CSARTPRETYEQYF. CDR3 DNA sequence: TGCAGTGCTAGAACCCCTCGAGAGACCTACGAGCAGTACTTC.

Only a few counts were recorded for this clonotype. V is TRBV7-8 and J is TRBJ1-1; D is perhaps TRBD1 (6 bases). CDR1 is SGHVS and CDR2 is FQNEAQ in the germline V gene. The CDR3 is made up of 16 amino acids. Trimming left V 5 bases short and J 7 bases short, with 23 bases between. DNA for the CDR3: TGTGCCAGCAGCCAAGGGGACGCAGGGGCACAGGGTGAAGCTTTCTTT. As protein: CASSQGDAGAQGEAFF. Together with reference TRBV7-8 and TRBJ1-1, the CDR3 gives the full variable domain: GAGVSQSPRYKVAKRGQDVALRCDPISGHVSLFWYQQALGQGPEFLTYFQNEAQLDKSGLPSDRFFAERPEGSVSTLKIQRTQQEDSAVYLCASSQGDAGAQGEAFFGQGTRLTVV.

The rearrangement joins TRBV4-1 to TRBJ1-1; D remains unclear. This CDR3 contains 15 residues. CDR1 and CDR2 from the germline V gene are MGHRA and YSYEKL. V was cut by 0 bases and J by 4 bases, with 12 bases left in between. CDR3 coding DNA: TGCGCCAGCAGCCAAGATCCCGGGATTGGCACTGAAGCTTTCTTT. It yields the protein CASSQDPGIGTEAFF.

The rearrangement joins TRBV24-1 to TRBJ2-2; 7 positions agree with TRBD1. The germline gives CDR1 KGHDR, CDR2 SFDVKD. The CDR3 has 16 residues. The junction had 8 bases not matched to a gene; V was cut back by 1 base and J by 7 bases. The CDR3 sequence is CATSDLSPGGSGELFF. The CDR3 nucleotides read TGTGCCACCAGTGATTTATCCCCAGGGGGAAGCGGGGAGCTGTTTTTT.

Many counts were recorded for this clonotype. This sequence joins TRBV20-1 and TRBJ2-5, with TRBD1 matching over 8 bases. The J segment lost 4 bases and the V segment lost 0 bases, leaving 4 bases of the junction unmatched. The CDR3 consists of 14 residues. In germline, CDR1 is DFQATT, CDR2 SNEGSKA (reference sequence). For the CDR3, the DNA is TGCAGTGCTAGAGATTTGACAGGGGTAGAGACCCAGTACTTC. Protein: CSARDLTGVETQYF.

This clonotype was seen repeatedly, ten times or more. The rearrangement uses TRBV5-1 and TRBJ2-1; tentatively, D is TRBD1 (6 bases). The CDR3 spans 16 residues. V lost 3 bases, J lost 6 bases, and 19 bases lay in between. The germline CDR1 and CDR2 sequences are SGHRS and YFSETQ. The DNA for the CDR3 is TGCGCCAGCAGCTGCCCCTTCCAGGGGCGATGCAATGAGCAGTTCTTC. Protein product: CASSCPFQGRCNEQFF.

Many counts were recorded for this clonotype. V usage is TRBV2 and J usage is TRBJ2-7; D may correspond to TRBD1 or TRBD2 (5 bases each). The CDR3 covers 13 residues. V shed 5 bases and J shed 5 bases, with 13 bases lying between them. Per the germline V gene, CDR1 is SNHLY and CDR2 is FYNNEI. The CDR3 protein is CASSLGVSHEQYV. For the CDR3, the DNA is TGTGCCAGCAGTCTGGGGGTAAGCCACGAGCAGTACGTC.

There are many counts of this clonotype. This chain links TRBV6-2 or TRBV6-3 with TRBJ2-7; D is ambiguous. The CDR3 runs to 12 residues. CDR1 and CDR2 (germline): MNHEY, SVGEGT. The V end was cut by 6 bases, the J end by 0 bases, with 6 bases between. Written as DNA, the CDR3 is TGTGCCAGCAGCAGGAGCTCCTACGAGCAGTACTTC. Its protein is CASSRSSYEQYF.

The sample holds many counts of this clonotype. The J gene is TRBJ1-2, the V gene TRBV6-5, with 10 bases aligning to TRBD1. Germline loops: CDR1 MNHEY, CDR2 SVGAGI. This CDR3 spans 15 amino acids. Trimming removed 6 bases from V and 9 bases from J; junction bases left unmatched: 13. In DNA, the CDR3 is TGTGCCAGCAGCCTGACCGGGACAGGGGTTTGGAGCTACACCTTC. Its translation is CASSLTGTGVWSYTF.

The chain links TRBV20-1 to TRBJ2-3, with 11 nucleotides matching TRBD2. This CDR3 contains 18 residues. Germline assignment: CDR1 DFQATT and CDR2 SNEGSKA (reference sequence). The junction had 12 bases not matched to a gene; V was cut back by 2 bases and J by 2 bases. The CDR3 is CSARRASGGTAHTDTQYF. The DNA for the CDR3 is TGCAGTGCTAGACGGGCTAGCGGGGGGACCGCACACACAGATACGCAGTATTTT.

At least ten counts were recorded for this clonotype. CDR3 in amino acids: CASSIGLGPYEQYV. In DNA form, the CDR3 reads TGTGCCAGCAGCATAGGACTAGGACCCTACGAGCAGTACGTC. The genes are TRBV5-5 and TRBJ2-7; TRBD2 agrees at 7 bases. The CDR3 loop spans 14 amino acids. With 4 bases clipped from V and 2 bases from J, the junction kept 6 bases outside the gene matches. The V gene's germline CDR1 is SGHKS and CDR2 YYEKEE (reference sequence).

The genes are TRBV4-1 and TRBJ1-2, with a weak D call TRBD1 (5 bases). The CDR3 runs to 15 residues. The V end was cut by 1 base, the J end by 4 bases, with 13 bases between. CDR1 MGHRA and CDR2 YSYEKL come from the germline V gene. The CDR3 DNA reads TGCGCCAGCAGCCAAGTCGTCCCAGGGATCTATGGCTACACCTTC. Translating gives CASSQVVPGIYGYTF.

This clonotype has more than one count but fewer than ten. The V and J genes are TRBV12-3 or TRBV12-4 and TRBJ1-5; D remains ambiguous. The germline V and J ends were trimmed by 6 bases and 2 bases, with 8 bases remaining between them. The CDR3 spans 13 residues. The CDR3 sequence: CASRTEGNQPQHF. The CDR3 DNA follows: TGTGCCAGCAGAACTGAGGGCAATCAGCCCCAGCATTTT.

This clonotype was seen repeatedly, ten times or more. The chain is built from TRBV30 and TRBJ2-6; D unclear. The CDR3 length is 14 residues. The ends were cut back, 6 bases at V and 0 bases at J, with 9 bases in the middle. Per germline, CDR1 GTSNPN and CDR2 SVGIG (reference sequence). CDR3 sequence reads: CACQKDSGANVLTF. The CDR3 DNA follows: TGTGCCTGCCAGAAAGACTCTGGGGCCAACGTCCTGACTTTC.

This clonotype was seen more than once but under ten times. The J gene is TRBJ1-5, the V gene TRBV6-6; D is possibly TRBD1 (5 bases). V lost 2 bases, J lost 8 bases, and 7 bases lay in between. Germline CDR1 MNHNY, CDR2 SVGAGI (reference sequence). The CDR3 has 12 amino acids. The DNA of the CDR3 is TGTGCCAGCAGTTACATGGGGGAGCCCCAGCATTTT. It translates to CASSYMGEPQHF.

The CDR3 nucleotides read TGTGCCAGCACGGAGGAGAGCTCCTACGAGCAGTACTTC. Translation gives CASTEESSYEQYF. This chain links TRBV2 with TRBJ2-7; D may be TRBD2 (5 bases). Germline V CDR1 and CDR2: SNHLY, FYNNEI. This CDR3 is built from 13 residues. V lost 7 bases and J 0 bases, leaving 10 bases between the germline ends.

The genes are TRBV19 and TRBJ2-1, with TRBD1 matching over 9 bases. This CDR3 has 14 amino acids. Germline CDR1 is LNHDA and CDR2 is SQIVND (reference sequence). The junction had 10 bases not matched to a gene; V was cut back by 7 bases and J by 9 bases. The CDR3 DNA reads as TGTGCCAGTACCCCGGGACAGGGTTTAGGTGAGCAGTTCTTC. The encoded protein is CASTPGQGLGEQFF.